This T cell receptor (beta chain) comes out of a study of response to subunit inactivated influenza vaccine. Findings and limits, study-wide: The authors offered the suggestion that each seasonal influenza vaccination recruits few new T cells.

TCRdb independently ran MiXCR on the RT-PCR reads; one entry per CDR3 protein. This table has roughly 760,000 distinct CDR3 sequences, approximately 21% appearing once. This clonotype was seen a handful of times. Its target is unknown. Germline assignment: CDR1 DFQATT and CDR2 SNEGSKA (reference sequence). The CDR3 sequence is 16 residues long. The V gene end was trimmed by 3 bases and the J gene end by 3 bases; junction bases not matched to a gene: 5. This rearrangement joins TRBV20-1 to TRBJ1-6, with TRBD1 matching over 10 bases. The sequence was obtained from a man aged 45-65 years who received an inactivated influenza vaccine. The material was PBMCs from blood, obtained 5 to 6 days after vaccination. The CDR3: CSASKTGGVYNSPLHF. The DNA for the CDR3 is TGCAGTGCTAGCAAGACAGGGGGCGTCTATAATTCACCCCTCCACTTT.